Listed here is a single T cell receptor beta chain. Antigen: not known. The data belong to a study of metastatic and nonmetastatic thyroid tumors. The overall study: Peripheral blood and tumor or nodule samples from malignant and benign thyroid patients were compared.

The CDR3 consists of 14 residues. The V gene's germline CDR1 is SGHAT and CDR2 FQNNGV. The trim removed 5 bases at V and 4 bases at J, leaving 6 bases unmatched. In the original analysis: A classifier for distant metastasis in papillary thyroid cancer was constructed using CDR3 differences observed across clinicopathological groups. TCRdb re-called the PCR reads through MiXCR. Here the V and J calls rest on TCRdb's processing, not on the authors' analysis. The sample consists of some 21,000 clones, 20% to 25% of them appearing once. General study results and limits: For both blood and tumor, malignant thyroid tumors reportedly showed significantly higher TCR beta diversity than benign nodules did.

Thyroid surgery took place with no prior treatment in any patient. Specimen: tumor tissue. The sequence derives from a female donor with papillary thyroid cancer or a benign thyroid nodule (not recorded which). Some clones in this sample may be carry-over from other donors' samples. The V call is TRBV11-2, the J call TRBJ2-3, with TRBD2 identical over 7 bases. The CDR3 sequence: CASSRTRGADTQYF. The DNA of the CDR3 is TGTGCCAGCAGCCGGACTCGGGGGGCAGATACGCAGTATTTT.